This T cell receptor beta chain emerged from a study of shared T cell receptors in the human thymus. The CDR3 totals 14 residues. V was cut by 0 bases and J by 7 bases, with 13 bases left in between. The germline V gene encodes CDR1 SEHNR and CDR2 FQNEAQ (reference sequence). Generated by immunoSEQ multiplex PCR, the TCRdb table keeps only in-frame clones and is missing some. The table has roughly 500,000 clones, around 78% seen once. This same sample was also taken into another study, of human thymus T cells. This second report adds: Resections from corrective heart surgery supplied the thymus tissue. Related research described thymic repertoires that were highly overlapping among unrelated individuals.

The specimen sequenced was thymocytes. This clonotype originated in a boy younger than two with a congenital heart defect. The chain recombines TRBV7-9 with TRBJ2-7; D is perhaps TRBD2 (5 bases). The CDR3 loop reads CASSLARAVGEQYF. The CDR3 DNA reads TGTGCCAGCAGCTTAGCGCGGGCGGTGGGGGAGCAGTACTTC.